One and the same sample provided the 32 T cell receptor beta chains below, sequenced in a study of cytomegalovirus exposure and HLA in healthy donors (dated by TCRdb to about 2017). Library preparation was by the immunoSEQ multiplex PCR assay. A mixture of 60 forward primers for TCR Vbeta segments and 13 reverse primers for TCR Jbeta segments was used in the multiplex PCR. Here the immuneACCESS table is served through TCRdb, limited to in-frame sequences with V and J called. Missing clones are a known gap in these copies; in checked studies unresolved V genes cover under half, and the rest lacks a known reason. The sample yields 120,000 or so clones; around four fifths were counted once. Of the sample, more than 1.5% is held by the ten largest clones. Sequencing was done on a sample of PBMCs. The origin of the receptors is a man aged 35 to 55 in good health and CMV-seronegative.

The chain recombines TRBV7-2 with TRBJ2-7, with 8 nucleotides matching TRBD1. J was trimmed by 3 bases and V by 4 bases; bases with no gene match: 8. The CDR3 has 15 residues. From germline, CDR1 is SGHTA and CDR2 FQGNSA. The CDR3 coding sequence is TGTGCCAGCAGCTCCGACAGGGGCTCGATCTACGAGCAGTACTTC. Translating it yields CASSSDRGSIYEQYF.

This chain connects TRBV14 to TRBJ1-6; 7 positions agree with TRBD1. V lost 2 bases, J lost 9 bases, and 7 bases stayed unmatched. Germline CDR1 reads SGHDN; CDR2 reads FVKESK. This CDR3 is built from 15 residues. The CDR3 protein is CASSQYQTGSSPLHF. The CDR3 DNA is TGTGCCAGCAGCCAATATCAGACAGGGTCTTCACCCCTCCACTTT.

The J gene is TRBJ2-7, the V gene TRBV2, with D possibly being TRBD1 (6 bases). V gave up 7 bases and J gave up 2 bases, with 15 bases separating them. This CDR3 has 14 amino acids. Germline V lookup: CDR1 SNHLY, CDR2 FYNNEI. DNA of the CDR3: TGTGCCAGCAAGGATCGGCAGGGGACCTACGAGCAGTACTTC. This translates into CASKDRQGTYEQYF.

Only one count was recorded for this clone. The chain couples TRBV6-5 to TRBJ1-1; D call uncertain. Germline V lookup: CDR1 MNHEY, CDR2 SVGAGI. The V end was cut by 0 bases, the J end by 4 bases, with 9 bases between. This CDR3 is 14 amino acids long. Written as DNA, the CDR3 is TGTGCCAGCAGTTACTCGACTGCGCTCACTGAAGCTTTCTTT. Protein sequence: CASSYSTALTEAFF.

The V call is TRBV30, the J call TRBJ1-1; the D gene is possibly TRBD1 (5 bases). Germline CDR1 GTSNPN, CDR2 SVGIG (reference sequence). Trimming shortened V by 1 base and J by 4 bases, and 16 bases separated the two germline ends. The CDR3 is 15 residues long. CDR3 loop: CAWSDLLGLGTEAFF. In DNA form, the CDR3 reads TGTGCCTGGAGTGACCTATTGGGGCTTGGCACTGAAGCTTTCTTT. Full variable domain (missing parts from reference TRBV30 and TRBJ1-1): SQTIHQWPATLVQPVGSPLSLECTVEGTSNPNLYWYRQAAGRGLQLLFYSVGIGQISSEVPQNLSASRPQDRQFILSSKKLLLSDSGFYLCAWSDLLGLGTEAFFGQGTRLTVV.

The genes are TRBV6-5 and TRBJ2-1, with 11 bases fitting TRBD2. The CDR3 sequence is 15 residues long. CDR1 and CDR2 from the germline V gene are MNHEY and SVGAGI. V was pared by 8 bases and J by 7 bases, with 10 bases of the junction left unmatched. CDR3: CASFGPSGGRNEQFF. In nucleotides, the CDR3 is TGTGCCAGCTTTGGCCCTAGCGGGGGGCGGAATGAGCAGTTCTTC.

This sequence joins TRBV5-1 and TRBJ2-7; the match to TRBD1 covers 7 bases. The length of the CDR3 is 13 residues. Germline V gene data show CDR1 as SGHRS and CDR2 as YFSETQ. Here the CDR3 reads CASREGAAYEQYF. In nucleotides, the CDR3 is TGCGCGTCCCGAGAGGGGGCGGCTTACGAGCAGTACTTC.

The V gene is TRBV19, the J gene TRBJ1-2; TRBD1 agrees at 7 bases. Germline CDR1 and CDR2: LNHDA and SQIVND (reference sequence). CDR3 length equals 13 residues. The J segment lost 4 bases and the V segment lost 7 bases, leaving 6 bases of the junction unmatched. CDR3 region: CASTLGQTYGYTF. Written as DNA, the CDR3 is TGTGCCAGTACCCTGGGACAGACCTATGGCTACACCTTC.

This rearrangement joins TRBV7-3 to TRBJ2-3; the match to TRBD2 covers 13 bases. CDR1 and CDR2 from the germline V gene are SGHTA and FQGTGA. Germline trimming cut 5 bases from V and 5 bases from J; bases unmatched to any gene: 7. CDR3 length: 16 residues. The CDR3 protein is CASSRGLAGEKDTQYF. The CDR3, as DNA: TGTGCCAGCAGCCGTGGACTAGCGGGAGAAAAAGATACGCAGTATTTT.

The chain employs TRBV27 and TRBJ2-1, with 10 bases fitting TRBD2. The CDR3 has 15 amino acids. The J segment lost 4 bases and the V segment lost 8 bases, leaving 8 bases of the junction unmatched. CDR1 and CDR2 from the germline V gene are MNHEY and SMNVEV (reference sequence). The CDR3, as DNA: TGTGCCAGCTATTCTAGGACTAGCGGATACAATGAGCAGTTCTTC. Protein sequence: CASYSRTSGYNEQFF.

The chain has TRBV30 and TRBJ1-5; 10 bases map to TRBD1. The V and J ends lost 5 bases and 7 bases, in that order; junction bases with no gene match: 5. This CDR3 is 13 amino acids long. Germline V gene data show CDR1 as GTSNPN and CDR2 as SVGIG (reference sequence). CDR3 in amino acids: CAWGQGEEQPQHF. The DNA for the CDR3 is TGTGCCTGGGGACAGGGGGAAGAACAGCCCCAGCATTTT. Full variable domain (missing parts from reference TRBV30 and TRBJ1-5): SQTIHQWPATLVQPVGSPLSLECTVEGTSNPNLYWYRQAAGRGLQLLFYSVGIGQISSEVPQNLSASRPQDRQFILSSKKLLLSDSGFYLCAWGQGEEQPQHFGDGTRLSIL.

This clone was seen only a few times. The V call is TRBV6-6, the J call TRBJ1-2, with 7 nucleotides matching TRBD1. The CDR3 covers 15 residues. V trimming: 4 bases; J trimming: 13 bases; junction bases outside the gene matches: 18. Germline CDR1 and CDR2: MNHNY and SVGAGI (reference sequence). The CDR3 sequence is CASSSSTTGTEVPTF. The CDR3, as DNA: TGTGCCAGCAGTTCCTCAACCACCGGGACAGAAGTTCCCACCTTC.

With respect to this clone: Relative to the germline gene, one junction end is altered; a read error may explain this. The rearrangement joins TRBV19 to TRBJ2-7; D perhaps matches TRBD1 (6 bases). In germline, CDR1 is LNHDA, CDR2 SQIVND (reference sequence). The length of the CDR3 is 14 residues. The CDR3 spells CASMLNRASSEQYF. The CDR3 DNA follows: TGTGCCAGTATGTTGAACAGGGCTTCCTCCGAGCAGTACTTC.

This rearrangement joins TRBV7-2 to TRBJ2-1; 7 bases line up with TRBD2. Germline lookup yields CDR1 SGHTA and CDR2 FQGNSA. This CDR3 has 16 amino acids. V was pared by 5 bases and J by 4 bases, with 11 bases of the junction left unmatched. CDR3 region: CASSLNSGREYNEQFF. The CDR3 coding sequence is TGTGCCAGCAGCCTCAACTCTGGGCGGGAGTACAATGAGCAGTTCTTC.

The chain is built from TRBV2 and TRBJ1-1, with 8 bases matching TRBD1. Germline V CDR1 and CDR2: SNHLY, FYNNEI. Losses at the gene ends were 6 bases for V and 4 bases for J; bases not matched to a gene: 10. The CDR3 sequence is 15 residues long. The CDR3 loop reads CASSARDRFGTEAFF. The CDR3 DNA reads TGTGCCAGCAGCGCCCGGGACAGGTTTGGCACTGAAGCTTTCTTT.

The chain recombines TRBV29-1 with TRBJ1-2, with no clear D. V was shortened by 4 bases and J by 3 bases, with 9 bases between the two germline ends. The CDR3 covers 12 residues. Germline CDR1 reads SQVTM; CDR2 reads ANQGSEA. This CDR3 is CSVGGGDYGYTF. Written as DNA, the CDR3 is TGCAGCGTTGGTGGAGGCGACTATGGCTACACCTTC.

The CDR3 reads CAWSVDSGGYQETQYF. CDR3 coding DNA: TGTGCCTGGAGTGTAGATAGCGGGGGGTACCAAGAGACCCAGTACTTC. The rearrangement joins TRBV30 to TRBJ2-5; 10 bases match TRBD2. Germline V gives CDR1 GTSNPN, CDR2 SVGIG (reference sequence). V was pared by 0 bases and J by 0 bases, with 4 bases of the junction left unmatched. The CDR3 length is 16 residues.

The J gene is TRBJ1-4, the V gene TRBV13; D is undetermined. V lost 5 bases and J 0 bases, leaving 7 bases between the germline ends. The CDR3 runs to 14 residues. Germline V CDR1 and CDR2: PRHDT, FYEKMQ (reference sequence). CDR3 protein: CASSRQATNEKLFF. The CDR3 bases are TGTGCCAGCAGCAGACAAGCAACTAATGAAAAACTGTTTTTT.

The V and J genes are TRBV30 and TRBJ1-1; D might be TRBD1 (6 bases). CDR1 is GTSNPN and CDR2 is SVGIG in the germline V gene (reference sequence). This CDR3 spans 13 amino acids. Trimming pared 5 bases from V and 10 bases from J, leaving 20 bases between. CDR3 nucleotides: TGTGCCTGGGGAACGGACCTAAGGGGGTTAGCTTTCTTT. This codes for CAWGTDLRGLAFF.

The gene calls are TRBV14 and TRBJ2-3; 8 nucleotides line up with TRBD1. V trimming: 5 bases; J trimming: 2 bases; junction bases outside the gene matches: 9. The germline V gene has CDR1 SGHDN and CDR2 FVKESK. This CDR3 is 16 amino acids long. CDR3 amino acids: CASSKGTGGFTDTQYF. The CDR3 region has the DNA TGTGCCAGCAGCAAGGGAACAGGGGGATTCACAGATACGCAGTATTTT.

This clone was seen just once. This chain uses TRBV6-4 with TRBJ2-1, with 10 bases that match TRBD2. V shed 1 base and J 5 bases; nucleotides not matched to a gene: 2. There are 15 residues in the CDR3. Germline CDR1 reads MRHNA; CDR2 reads SNTAGT. CDR3 DNA sequence: TGTGCCAGCAGTGACTTAACTAGCGGGGACAATGAGCAGTTCTTC. Translated: CASSDLTSGDNEQFF.

CDR3 sequence reads: CASSLRFVDGYTF. CDR3 bases: TGTGCCAGCAGCTTACGGTTCGTCGATGGCTACACCTTC. V usage is TRBV11-2 and J usage is TRBJ1-2; D remains ambiguous. V lost 2 bases to trimming and J lost 6 bases, with 10 bases between them. The CDR3 is made up of 13 amino acids. CDR1 is SGHAT, CDR2 FQNNGV, per germline. Complete variable domain (other parts from reference TRBV11-2 and TRBJ1-2): EAGVAQSPRYKIIEKRQSVAFWCNPISGHATLYWYQQILGQGPKLLIQFQNNGVVDDSQLPKDRFSAERLKGVDSTLKIQPAKLEDSAVYLCASSLRFVDGYTFGSGTRLTVV.

The chain employs TRBV18 and TRBJ2-7, with D perhaps TRBD2 (5 bases). Between the trimmed V and J ends, which lost 9 bases and 0 bases, there was a span of 18 bases. CDR1 KGHSH and CDR2 LQKENI come from the germline V gene. This CDR3 has 15 residues. CDR3 loop: CASSLSSRGSYEQYF. CDR3 sequence (DNA): TGTGCCAGTTCATTATCGTCCCGGGGCTCCTACGAGCAGTACTTC.

V and J are TRBV28 and TRBJ1-5; 10 positions agree with TRBD1. V lost 5 bases, J lost 5 bases, and 6 bases stayed unmatched. The CDR3 is made up of 15 amino acids. The germline V gene encodes CDR1 MDHEN and CDR2 SYDVKM. The CDR3 protein is CASSTPGQGYQPQHF. CDR3 in DNA: TGTGCCAGCAGTACGCCGGGACAGGGGTATCAGCCCCAGCATTTT.

This sequence joins TRBV10-3 and TRBJ2-7; D is perhaps TRBD2 (6 bases). Germline values: CDR1 ENHRY, CDR2 SYGVKD. V was clipped by 3 bases and J by 6 bases, with 18 bases between them. CDR3 length equals 15 residues. The CDR3 protein is CAISDISGRSGEQYF. CDR3 nucleotide sequence: TGTGCCATCAGTGATATTTCAGGGAGGTCTGGCGAGCAGTACTTC.

This sequence joins TRBV19 and TRBJ2-1; weak D call: TRBD2 (5 bases). The V end was cut by 5 bases, the J end by 6 bases, with 11 bases between. The CDR3 is made up of 13 amino acids. The germline V gene has CDR1 LNHDA and CDR2 SQIVND (reference sequence). CDR3 protein: CASSYLGGNEQFF. In nucleotides, the CDR3 is TGTGCCAGTAGTTATCTTGGAGGCAATGAGCAGTTCTTC.

V usage is TRBV6-5 and J usage is TRBJ1-2; D is uncertain. Germline CDR1 MNHEY, CDR2 SVGAGI. CDR3 length: 13 residues. V shed 6 bases and J shed 2 bases, with 10 bases lying between them. The CDR3 DNA reads TGTGCCAGCAGCAGACACCCGAACTATGGCTACACCTTC. This gives the protein CASSRHPNYGYTF.

V usage is TRBV30 and J usage is TRBJ1-1, with D tentatively TRBD1 (6 bases). The germline V and J ends were trimmed by 3 bases and 6 bases, with 8 bases remaining between them. In germline, CDR1 is GTSNPN, CDR2 SVGIG (reference sequence). The CDR3 has 11 amino acids. The CDR3 is CAWRWTAEAFF. CDR3 nucleotides: TGTGCCTGGAGATGGACAGCTGAAGCTTTCTTT. Combining the CDR3 with reference TRBV30 and TRBJ1-1 gives the whole variable domain SQTIHQWPATLVQPVGSPLSLECTVEGTSNPNLYWYRQAAGRGLQLLFYSVGIGQISSEVPQNLSASRPQDRQFILSSKKLLLSDSGFYLCAWRWTAEAFFGQGTRLTVV.

This chain links TRBV10-3 with TRBJ2-3; TRBD2 aligns across 14 bases. The junction had 7 bases not matched to a gene; V was cut back by 5 bases and J by 0 bases. This CDR3 is 18 amino acids long. Germline V CDR1 and CDR2: ENHRY, SYGVKD. In nucleotides, the CDR3 is TGTGCCATCAGTCCGGGGACTAGCGGGAGTCCTAGCACAGATACGCAGTATTTT. Protein sequence: CAISPGTSGSPSTDTQYF.

The genes are TRBV9 and TRBJ1-6; the match to TRBD1 covers 7 bases. Looked up from germline, CDR1 is SGDLS and CDR2 is YYNGEE. This CDR3 spans 13 amino acids. V shed 6 bases and J 7 bases; nucleotides not matched to a gene: 4. In DNA, the CDR3 is TGTGCCAGCACCCGGGACAGAAATTCACCCCTCCACTTT. Its translation is CASTRDRNSPLHF. Full variable domain (outside the CDR3, taken from reference TRBV9 and TRBJ1-6): DSGVTQTPKHLITATGQRVTLRCSPRSGDLSVYWYQQSLDQGLQFLIQYYNGEERAKGNILERFSAQQFPDLHSELNLSSLELGDSALYFCASTRDRNSPLHFGNGTRLTVT.

The chain employs TRBV7-2 and TRBJ2-1; 13 positions match TRBD2. With 5 bases clipped from V and 2 bases from J, the junction kept 9 bases outside the gene matches. The germline V gene has CDR1 SGHTA and CDR2 FQGNSA. This CDR3 is 18 amino acids long. The CDR3 is CASSLRQGLAGAYNEQFF. The CDR3 DNA sequence: TGTGCCAGCAGCCTCCGGCAAGGACTAGCGGGAGCCTACAATGAGCAGTTCTTC.

The CDR3: CASSPLGGYNSPLHF. The CDR3 region has the DNA TGTGCCAGCAGCCCCCTCGGGGGCTATAATTCACCCCTCCACTTT. The chain uses TRBV6-5 and TRBJ1-6, with D tentatively TRBD1 (5 bases). The V and J ends lost 6 bases and 3 bases respectively, with 12 bases between them. Per germline, CDR1 MNHEY and CDR2 SVGAGI. The CDR3 runs to 15 residues.